These 2 T cell receptor beta chains share one sample of origin, sequenced in a study of CD8 T cells in Susac syndrome. RNA in amounts of roughly 0.5 to 1 ug was reverse transcribed with random hexamers. TCRdb reprocessed the immunoSEQ multiplex PCR reads via MiXCR and lists one record per CDR3 protein. The data hold about 53,000 distinct CDR3 sequences, with more than 85% observed a single time. Sample: CD8+ T cells from PBMCs. The receptors come from a human donor with Susac syndrome.

The chain uses TRBV7-6 and TRBJ2-7; 9 nucleotides align to TRBD2. Losses at the gene ends were 5 bases for V and 5 bases for J; bases not matched to a gene: 13. Germline V lookup: CDR1 SGHVS, CDR2 FNYEAQ. This CDR3 spans 16 amino acids. CDR3 sequence reads: CASSPGVAGVWDEQYF. CDR3 nucleotide sequence: TGTGCCAGCAGCCCCGGAGTAGCGGGGGTTTGGGACGAGCAGTACTTC.

This sequence joins TRBV24-1 and TRBJ2-2; D uncertain. V lost 6 bases and J 2 bases, leaving 3 bases between the germline ends. Germline V gene sequence: CDR1 KGHDR, CDR2 SFDVKD. This CDR3 is built from 12 residues. The CDR3 DNA follows: TGTGCCACCAGTATAAACACCGGGGAGCTGTTTTTT. Its translation is CATSINTGELFF.